The rows below give T cell receptor beta chains drawn from one sample of a study of CD8 T cells in ankylosing spondylitis. In TCRdb, the 5' RACE reads were re-called with MiXCR into one record per CDR3 protein. Here the sample spans 200,000 to 300,000 distinct CDR3 sequences, about 10% being singletons. The specimen was blood, either unsorted or a sorted T cell fraction (not recorded which). The receptors derive from a male donor with ankylosing spondylitis or in good health (not recorded which). CDR3s include the opening cysteine and the closing phenylalanine or tryptophan. The order of the fields is CDR3 protein, CDR3 DNA, J gene, D gene, clone size, V gene. A D gene is named only where the DNA matches it firmly. Clone size is shown for a subset of rows, as once, few, many or a class of expanded clone.

CDR3: CASSPMNTEAFF
DNA: TGTGCCAGCAGCCCGATGAACACTGAAGCTTTCTTT
J: TRBJ1-1
D: NA
size: many
V: TRBV14

CDR3: CSAGHPYGYTF
DNA: TGCAGCGCCGGACACCCCTATGGCTACACCTTC
J: TRBJ1-2
D: NA
size: NA
V: TRBV29-1

CDR3: CASSSPPGTIESEQYF
DNA: TGTGCCAGCAGTTCACCACCCGGCACCATTGAGAGCGAGCAGTACTTC
J: TRBJ2-7
D: NA
size: many
V: TRBV12-3/TRBV12-4

CDR3: CASITDRRNTEAFF
DNA: TGTGCCAGCATTACCGACAGGAGGAACACTGAAGCTTTCTTT
J: TRBJ1-1
D: NA
size: NA
V: TRBV2

CDR3: CASTGGLAGANEQFF
DNA: TGCGCCAGCACTGGGGGGCTAGCGGGAGCGAATGAGCAGTTCTTC
J: TRBJ2-1
D: TRBD2
size: many
V: TRBV5-1

CDR3: CASSGQDLTEAFF
DNA: TGCGCCAGCTCAGGACAGGACTTGACTGAAGCTTTCTTT
J: TRBJ1-1
D: TRBD1
size: many
V: TRBV5-1

CDR3: CASSPSTGGIQGDTQYF
DNA: TGTGCCAGCTCACCGTCGACAGGGGGCATACAGGGAGATACGCAGTATTTT
J: TRBJ2-3
D: TRBD1
size: NA
V: TRBV18

CDR3: CASSYDPTPKNIQYF
DNA: TGCGCCAGCAGCTACGACCCCACTCCCAAAAACATTCAGTACTTC
J: TRBJ2-4
D: NA
size: many
V: TRBV4-1

CDR3: CSVGLAEPINNEQFF
DNA: TGCAGTGTGGGACTAGCGGAGCCAATTAACAATGAGCAGTTCTTC
J: TRBJ2-1
D: TRBD2
size: many
V: TRBV20-1

CDR3: CSAREPSVAYEQYF
DNA: TGCAGTGCTAGAGAACCCAGCGTGGCCTACGAGCAGTACTTC
J: TRBJ2-7
D: NA
size: many
V: TRBV20-1

CDR3: CASSPGLAGLSSAPTDTQYF
DNA: TGTGCCAGCAGCCCCGGACTAGCGGGGCTCTCCTCGGCCCCCACAGATACGCAGTATTTT
J: TRBJ2-3
D: TRBD2
size: many
V: TRBV11-2

CDR3: CASSPSRMIGTQYF
DNA: TGCGCCAGCAGCCCGTCTCGTATGATAGGTACGCAGTATTTT
J: TRBJ2-3
D: NA
size: many
V: TRBV4-1

CDR3: CASSSDGLYSPLHF
DNA: TGTGCCAGCAGCTCGGACGGACTCTATTCACCCCTCCACTTT
J: TRBJ1-6
D: NA
size: few
V: TRBV5-5

CDR3: CASKEGLGTSAYNEQFF
DNA: TGTGCCAGCAAAGAGGGTCTGGGGACTAGCGCGTACAATGAGCAGTTCTTC
J: TRBJ2-1
D: TRBD2
size: NA
V: TRBV7-9

CDR3: CASRARDRAADTQYF
DNA: TGTGCCAGCAGAGCCCGGGACAGGGCGGCAGATACGCAGTATTTT
J: TRBJ2-3
D: TRBD1
size: NA
V: TRBV12-3/TRBV12-4

CDR3: CSLSPGPGEPQHF
DNA: TGCAGCTTATCCCCGGGACCGGGGGAGCCCCAGCATTTT
J: TRBJ1-5
D: NA
size: many
V: TRBV29-1

CDR3: CATSRDRGVGTEAFF
DNA: TGTGCCACCAGCAGAGATAGGGGAGTGGGAACTGAAGCTTTCTTT
J: TRBJ1-1
D: NA
size: many
V: TRBV15

CDR3: CASSRRTGRDEQYF
DNA: TGTGCCAGCAGCCGTCGGACAGGGAGAGACGAGCAGTACTTC
J: TRBJ2-7
D: TRBD1
size: few
V: TRBV13

CDR3: CAWTTGTAYEAFF
DNA: TGTGCCTGGACCACTGGGACAGCTTATGAAGCTTTCTTT
J: TRBJ1-1
D: TRBD1
size: few
V: TRBV30

CDR3: CAWRNRDSPLHF
DNA: TGTGCCTGGAGAAATAGGGATTCACCCCTCCACTTT
J: TRBJ1-6
D: NA
size: many
V: TRBV30

CDR3: CSVTPPSGSMTDTQYF
DNA: TGCAGCGTGACCCCGCCAAGCGGGAGTATGACAGATACGCAGTATTTT
J: TRBJ2-3
D: TRBD2
size: many
V: TRBV29-1

CDR3: CASSFRPGEAGELFF
DNA: TGCGCCAGCAGCTTTAGGCCAGGGGAGGCCGGGGAGCTGTTTTTT
J: TRBJ2-2
D: NA
size: many
V: TRBV5-1

CDR3: CSASRLNTEAFF
DNA: TGCAGTGCTAGCCGGTTGAACACTGAAGCTTTCTTT
J: TRBJ1-1
D: NA
size: many
V: TRBV20-1

CDR3: CATRTVSSYNEQFF
DNA: TGTGCCACCCGGACGGTAAGCTCCTACAATGAGCAGTTCTTC
J: TRBJ2-1
D: NA
size: many
V: TRBV10-3

CDR3: CASSLDYSSGANVLTF
DNA: TGCGCCAGCAGCTTGGATTACAGCTCTGGGGCCAACGTCCTGACTTTC
J: TRBJ2-6
D: NA
size: NA
V: TRBV5-1

CDR3: CAPGLGISGNTIYF
DNA: TGTGCCCCGGGGTTAGGGATCTCTGGAAACACCATATATTTT
J: TRBJ1-3
D: NA
size: many
V: TRBV21-1

CDR3: CASRERGQQETQYF
DNA: TGTGCCAGCAGGGAAAGGGGACAACAAGAGACCCAGTACTTC
J: TRBJ2-5
D: NA
size: many
V: TRBV6-1

CDR3: CASSQGANSPLHF
DNA: TGCGCCAGCAGCCAAGGGGCTAATTCACCCCTCCACTTT
J: TRBJ1-6
D: NA
size: many
V: TRBV4-1

CDR3: CASTSPGKGQETQYF
DNA: TGTGCCAGCACTTCACCAGGGAAAGGCCAAGAGACCCAGTACTTC
J: TRBJ2-5
D: NA
size: many
V: TRBV12-3/TRBV12-4

CDR3: CASKTGRISPLHF
DNA: TGTGCAAGTAAAACAGGGAGGATTTCACCCCTCCACTTT
J: TRBJ1-6
D: NA
size: NA
V: TRBV12-2

CDR3: CASSLRLAGGTYEQYF
DNA: TGTGCCAGCAGCCTACGACTAGCGGGGGGTACCTACGAGCAGTACTTC
J: TRBJ2-7
D: TRBD2
size: many
V: TRBV3-1

CDR3: CASSAGRGAVAFF
DNA: TGTGCCAGCTCCGCCGGACGGGGGGCGGTCGCTTTCTTT
J: TRBJ1-1
D: NA
size: few
V: TRBV18

CDR3: CSARDGIEYGYTF
DNA: TGCAGTGCTAGAGATGGTATAGAGTATGGCTACACCTTT
J: TRBJ1-2
D: NA
size: NA
V: TRBV20-1

CDR3: CASSPTIGELFF
DNA: TGTGCCAGCAGTCCTACCATCGGGGAGCTGTTTTTT
J: TRBJ2-2
D: NA
size: many
V: TRBV12-3/TRBV12-4

CDR3: CASSESTSGPTYNEQFF
DNA: TGTGCCAGCAGCGAGTCGACTAGCGGGCCTACCTACAATGAGCAGTTCTTC
J: TRBJ2-1
D: TRBD2
size: many
V: TRBV4-2

CDR3: CSAKLETQYF
DNA: TGCAGCGCCAAATTAGAGACCCAGTACTTC
J: TRBJ2-5
D: NA
size: many
V: TRBV29-1

CDR3: CASSEEGRYTGELFF
DNA: TGTGCCAGCAGTGAAGAGGGACGATACACCGGGGAGCTGTTTTTT
J: TRBJ2-2
D: NA
size: few
V: TRBV6-1

CDR3: CASSPPGRPWGGEQFF
DNA: TGTGCCAGCAGCCCCCCCGGACGGCCGTGGGGCGGTGAGCAGTTCTTC
J: TRBJ2-1
D: NA
size: many
V: TRBV4-2

CDR3: CASSDSTSGIQETQYF
DNA: TGTGCCAGCAGTGACTCGACTAGCGGGATACAAGAGACCCAGTACTTC
J: TRBJ2-5
D: TRBD2
size: NA
V: TRBV6-2/TRBV6-3

CDR3: CASSVERRHEQYF
DNA: TGTGCCAGCAGTGTTGAACGTCGTCACGAGCAGTACTTC
J: TRBJ2-7
D: NA
size: many
V: TRBV2

CDR3: CASSPRRVYEQYF
DNA: TGTGCCAGCAGTCCCCGACGGGTTTACGAGCAGTACTTC
J: TRBJ2-7
D: NA
size: NA
V: TRBV28

CDR3: CASKMDRAEGEAFF
DNA: TGTGCCAGCAAGATGGACAGGGCCGAGGGTGAAGCTTTCTTT
J: TRBJ1-1
D: TRBD1
size: many
V: TRBV6-1

CDR3: CSAPNSGRPGDEQFF
DNA: TGCAGTGCTCCAAATAGCGGGAGGCCAGGGGATGAGCAGTTCTTC
J: TRBJ2-1
D: TRBD2
size: few
V: TRBV20-1

CDR3: CASSLRSPNTGELFF
DNA: TGTGCCAGCAGCTTGAGGTCTCCGAACACCGGGGAGCTGTTTTTT
J: TRBJ2-2
D: NA
size: many
V: TRBV7-2

CDR3: CASSSEADYEQYF
DNA: TGCGCCAGCAGCTCCGAGGCGGACTACGAGCAGTACTTC
J: TRBJ2-7
D: NA
size: many
V: TRBV5-1

CDR3: CASSEQGVETQYF
DNA: TGCGCCAGCAGTGAGCAGGGCGTGGAGACCCAGTACTTC
J: TRBJ2-5
D: NA
size: NA
V: TRBV10-2

CDR3: CASSKFGSGTTNVLTF
DNA: TGTGCCAGCAGTAAATTTGGCTCCGGGACAACCAACGTCCTGACTTTC
J: TRBJ2-6
D: NA
size: many
V: TRBV12-3/TRBV12-4